This T cell receptor (beta chain) was captured in a study of blood T cell repertoires in COVID-19. Study background: Samples came from the United States, Italy and Spain, spanning acute and convalescent COVID-19. PBMCs, B-cell-depleted T cells, or T cells provided the cDNA or gDNA that made up the material.

Generated by immunoSEQ multiplex PCR, the TCRdb table keeps only in-frame clones and is missing some. The sample yields 75,000 to 90,000 clones, under 95% seen once. This CDR3 has 14 amino acids. V shed 2 bases, J shed 1 base, and the junction held 2 bases outside the gene matches. CDR1 is SGHRS and CDR2 is YFSETQ in the germline V gene. The sample was peripheral blood. The source is a human donor in a cohort sampled during active COVID-19. The chain is built from TRBV5-1 and TRBJ1-1, with 7 bases that match TRBD1. The CDR3 DNA reads TGCGCCAGCAGCTTCCGGACAGGGAACACTGAAGCTTTCTTT. Encoded protein: CASSFRTGNTEAFF.